Shown below are 29 T cell receptor beta chains from a single sample sequenced in a study of blood T cell repertoires in COVID-19. The repertoire was sequenced with immunoSEQ multiplex PCR; TCRdb's copy has only in-frame clones and lacks some. The sample shows approximately 230,000 clones, roughly 85% of them seen only once. Sequencing used peripheral blood. The receptor source for this set is a man younger than 45 who had recovered from COVID-19.

The chain couples TRBV27 to TRBJ1-2, with D hard to call. The CDR3 is 14 amino acids. Germline loops: CDR1 MNHEY, CDR2 SMNVEV (reference sequence). V was cut by 4 bases and J by 0 bases, with 9 bases left in between. The CDR3 loop is CASSSKTANYGYTF. CDR3 nucleotides: TGTGCCAGCAGTTCAAAGACTGCTAACTATGGCTACACCTTC.

This clone was seen once. This sequence joins TRBV27 and TRBJ1-5; 8 bases are shared with TRBD1. Trimming at V came to 8 bases and at J to 10 bases, leaving 10 bases not matched to a gene. This CDR3 has 13 residues. Germline-derived CDR1 and CDR2 are MNHEY and SMNVEV (reference sequence). The chain's CDR3 is CASGRDRPFPQHF. CDR3 sequence (DNA): TGTGCCAGCGGTCGGGACAGGCCGTTCCCCCAGCATTTT.

The DNA for the CDR3 is TGTGCCAGCAGCTTATCAGACAACCCTGGAAACACCATATATTTT. Protein: CASSLSDNPGNTIYF. The chain employs TRBV7-6 and TRBJ1-3; D gene uncertain. The V end was cut by 2 bases, the J end by 2 bases, with 10 bases between. The CDR3 sequence is 15 residues long. Per germline, CDR1 SGHVS and CDR2 FNYEAQ. The variable domain in full, completed from reference TRBV7-6 and TRBJ1-3, reads GAGVSQSPRYKVTKRGQDVALRCDPISGHVSLYWYRQALGQGPEFLTYFNYEAQQDKSGLPNDRFSAERPEGSISTLTIQRTEQRDSAMYRCASSLSDNPGNTIYFGEGSWLTVV.

V gene TRBV9 combines with J gene TRBJ2-3; 9 bases match TRBD2. The CDR3 spans 14 residues. Germline CDR1 reads SGDLS; CDR2 reads YYNGEE. The trim removed 6 bases at V and 5 bases at J, leaving 7 bases unmatched. The CDR3 coding sequence is TGTGCCAGCACTTTGCGGGGGGGCCAAGATACGCAGTATTTT. Protein sequence: CASTLRGGQDTQYF.

This chain connects TRBV7-9 to TRBJ2-7, with 8 bases that match TRBD2. This CDR3 region has 16 residues. Germline trimming cut 4 bases from V and 2 bases from J; bases unmatched to any gene: 10. Germline values: CDR1 SEHNR, CDR2 FQNEAQ (reference sequence). The CDR3 sequence: CASSWPSTSGTYEQYF. CDR3 DNA sequence: TGTGCCAGCAGCTGGCCGTCAACTAGCGGAACCTACGAGCAGTACTTC.

The chain combines TRBV7-9 with TRBJ1-2; TRBD1 matches 9 bases. The CDR3 runs 16 residues. CDR1 and CDR2 from the germline V gene are SEHNR and FQNEAQ (reference sequence). V shed 0 bases, J shed 4 bases, and the junction held 6 bases outside the gene matches. DNA of the CDR3: TGTGCCAGCAGCTTAGCGGGGGACAGGGTGGCCTATGGCTACACCTTC. It codes for CASSLAGDRVAYGYTF.

V usage is TRBV12-3 or TRBV12-4 and J usage is TRBJ1-3, with no clear D. This CDR3 is built from 11 residues. Trimming took 3 bases from V and 11 from J, leaving 8 bases between them. CDR3 protein: CASSLVRAIYF. The DNA for the CDR3 is TGTGCCAGCAGTTTGGTCCGGGCCATATATTTT.

The V call is TRBV20-1, the J call TRBJ2-5; no clear D gene. V gave up 2 bases and J gave up 4 bases, with 2 bases separating them. The germline V gene has CDR1 DFQATT and CDR2 SNEGSKA (reference sequence). The CDR3 is made up of 10 amino acids. CDR3 in amino acids: CSARLETQYF. In DNA, the CDR3 is TGCAGTGCTAGACTAGAGACCCAGTACTTC.

This clone was counted a single time. The chain couples TRBV5-4 to TRBJ1-1; D is possibly TRBD1 (6 bases). The CDR3 contains 18 residues. Trimming took 1 base from V and 3 from J, leaving 22 bases between them. Germline V CDR1 and CDR2: SGHNT, YYREEE (reference sequence). This CDR3 is CASSLWRHVGARDTEAFF. CDR3 sequence (DNA): TGTGCCAGCAGCTTGTGGCGTCATGTGGGGGCGCGGGACACTGAAGCTTTCTTT.

The V gene is TRBV11-2, the J gene TRBJ1-3, with 7 nucleotides matching TRBD1. Germline trimming cut 5 bases from V and 4 bases from J; bases unmatched to any gene: 8. The length of the CDR3 is 15 residues. Germline V CDR1 and CDR2: SGHAT, FQNNGV. This CDR3 reads CASSATGAGGNTIYF. In nucleotides, the CDR3 is TGTGCCAGCAGCGCTACAGGGGCAGGAGGAAACACCATATATTTT.

The sample holds one count of this clone. This chain links TRBV15 with TRBJ2-3; the match to TRBD1 covers 9 bases. Germline CDR1 is LNHNV and CDR2 is YYDKDF (reference sequence). The V and J ends lost 6 bases and 3 bases, in that order; junction bases with no gene match: 4. The CDR3 runs to 14 residues. CDR3 nucleotide sequence: TGTGCCACCAGTCGGGACAGGGTGACAGATACGCAGTATTTT. Translated, it gives CATSRDRVTDTQYF.

This clone came up once. The CDR3 DNA follows: TGTGCCAGCAACAGGGGCAATGAGCAGTTCTTC. Translated: CASNRGNEQFF. The chain joins TRBV6-5 to TRBJ2-1; 7 bases match TRBD1. Germline V gives CDR1 MNHEY, CDR2 SVGAGI. CDR3 length: 11 residues. V shed 7 bases and J 6 bases; nucleotides not matched to a gene: 0.

V and J are TRBV6-5 and TRBJ1-5; no clear D gene. The CDR3 loop spans 13 amino acids. The germline CDR1 and CDR2 sequences are MNHEY and SVGAGI. V was trimmed by 7 bases and J by 5 bases, leaving 12 bases between them. The CDR3 loop is CASIGELDQPQHF. For the CDR3, the DNA is TGTGCCAGCATAGGAGAGCTCGATCAGCCCCAGCATTTT.

The V gene is TRBV24-1, the J gene TRBJ2-1; D unresolved. V was pared by 6 bases and J by 6 bases, with 20 bases between. In germline, CDR1 is KGHDR, CDR2 SFDVKD. The CDR3 runs to 16 residues. This chain's CDR3 is CATSKSNSPLSNEQFF. As DNA, the CDR3 is TGTGCCACCAGTAAAAGTAACTCTCCCCTCTCCAATGAGCAGTTCTTC.

This chain uses TRBV7-2 with TRBJ2-1; 11 nucleotides match TRBD2. Germline CDR1 is SGHTA and CDR2 is FQGNSA. This CDR3 is built from 17 residues. The trim removed 4 bases at V and 3 bases at J, leaving 8 bases unmatched. For the CDR3, the DNA is TGTGCCAGCAGCTCCGCCGGGACTAGCGGCGGCTACAATGAGCAGTTCTTC. This translates into CASSSAGTSGGYNEQFF.

This chain links TRBV21-1 with TRBJ2-1; no DNA check was done on the table's D call, TRBD1. TRBV21-1 constitutes a pseudogene. This CDR3 region has 15 residues. CDR3 loop: CASNRTGSSYNEQFF. In DNA, the CDR3 is TGTGCCAGCAACCGGACAGGCAGCTCCTACAATGAGCAGTTCTTC.

CDR3 sequence: CASSPTGEGEQFF. The CDR3 DNA follows: TGCGCCAGCAGCCCGACTGGGGAGGGTGAGCAGTTCTTC. The V call is TRBV4-3, the J call TRBJ2-1; 7 positions agree with TRBD2. Trimming removed 4 bases from V and 9 bases from J; junction bases left unmatched: 6. This CDR3 region has 13 residues. Germline CDR1 is LGHNA and CDR2 is YSLEER.

The chain recombines TRBV10-3 with TRBJ2-7; D may be TRBD1 (7 bases). CDR1 is ENHRY, CDR2 SYGVKD, per germline. The CDR3 contains 19 residues. The germline V and J ends were trimmed by 8 bases and 1 base, with 30 bases remaining between them. CDR3 loop: CAIRTKSSGGTAGSYEQYF. The CDR3 DNA follows: TGTGCCATCCGGACCAAATCCTCTGGGGGGACAGCAGGATCCTACGAGCAGTACTTC.

There are a few counts of this clone. The V call is TRBV19, the J call TRBJ1-5; 8 bases fit TRBD1. CDR1 is LNHDA and CDR2 is SQIVND in the germline V gene (reference sequence). This CDR3 comprises 18 residues. J lost 2 bases, V lost 3 bases, and 12 bases had no gene match. This CDR3 is CASSIGGQGARGNQPQHF. DNA of the CDR3: TGTGCCAGTAGTATTGGGGGGCAGGGGGCGAGAGGCAATCAGCCCCAGCATTTT.

The CDR3, as DNA: TGTGCCAGTAGTATAGGCGGGACAGGCTTATCAGAGACCCAGTACTTC. Its protein is CASSIGGTGLSETQYF. The chain recombines TRBV19 with TRBJ2-5; 8 nucleotides agree with TRBD1. The CDR3 has 16 amino acids. The germline V gene encodes CDR1 LNHDA and CDR2 SQIVND (reference sequence). The junction had 8 bases not matched to a gene; V was cut back by 1 base and J by 4 bases.

The genes are TRBV19 and TRBJ1-1; 7 positions match TRBD1. The CDR3 is 14 residues long. Germline lookup yields CDR1 LNHDA and CDR2 SQIVND (reference sequence). Trimming at V came to 7 bases and at J to 0 bases, leaving 5 bases not matched to a gene. The CDR3: CASTTGALNTEAFF. CDR3 in DNA: TGTGCCAGTACCACAGGGGCCCTGAACACTGAAGCTTTCTTT.

Concerning this clone: One end of the junction varies from germline; a read error may be responsible. The J gene is TRBJ2-7, the V gene TRBV11-2; no clear D gene. Per the germline V gene, CDR1 is SGHAT and CDR2 is FQNNGV. This CDR3 is 10 amino acids long. CDR3 nucleotide sequence: TGTGCCAGCAGCTCCAACGAGCAGTACTTC. It yields the protein CASSSNEQYF. Full variable domain (rest looked up from reference TRBV11-2 and TRBJ2-7): EAGVAQSPRYKIIEKRQSVAFWCNPISGHATLYWYQQILGQGPKLLIQFQNNGVVDDSQLPKDRFSAERLKGVDSTLKIQPAKLEDSAVYLCASSSNEQYFGPGTRLTVT.

This clone turned up a few times. The chain has TRBV10-3 and TRBJ2-7; tentatively, D is TRBD1 (5 bases). Between the trimmed V and J ends, which lost 6 bases and 5 bases, there was a span of 17 bases. The CDR3 runs 14 residues. The germline CDR1 and CDR2 sequences are ENHRY and SYGVKD. This CDR3 reads CAIRNFQGTDEQYF. For the CDR3, the DNA is TGTGCCATCAGGAACTTCCAGGGTACCGACGAGCAGTACTTC.

The gene calls are TRBV7-9 and TRBJ2-5; D remains ambiguous. Germline values: CDR1 SEHNR, CDR2 FQNEAQ (reference sequence). V shed 2 bases and J shed 7 bases, with 14 bases lying between them. The CDR3 is 14 residues long. The CDR3 nucleotides read TGTGCCAGCAGCTTAAGTCCTACCCCAAGGACCCAGTACTTC. Amino acid sequence: CASSLSPTPRTQYF.

The chain couples TRBV7-2 to TRBJ2-7; TRBD2 aligns across 8 bases. The J segment lost 8 bases and the V segment lost 2 bases, leaving 11 bases of the junction unmatched. The CDR3 runs 15 residues. Germline V gene sequence: CDR1 SGHTA, CDR2 FQGNSA. The CDR3 region is CASSLLFSGAEKQYF. CDR3 sequence (DNA): TGTGCCAGCAGCTTATTATTTAGCGGGGCCGAGAAGCAGTACTTC.

V and J are TRBV27 and TRBJ2-7; perhaps TRBD2 as D (5 bases). With 10 bases removed from V and 0 bases from J, the gap between germline ends came to 10 bases. Germline CDR1 MNHEY, CDR2 SMNVEV (reference sequence). This CDR3 region has 12 residues. As DNA, the CDR3 is TGTGCCACGGGGTCAAGCTCCTACGAGCAGTACTTC. Translation gives CATGSSSYEQYF.

V and J are TRBV6-6 and TRBJ2-7, with a weak D call TRBD1 (6 bases). V gave up 0 bases and J gave up 2 bases, with 11 bases separating them. This CDR3 is built from 15 residues. Germline values: CDR1 MNHNY, CDR2 SVGAGI (reference sequence). In nucleotides, the CDR3 is TGTGCCAGCAGTTACTCGGGACAACGCACCTACGAGCAGTACTTC. The encoded protein is CASSYSGQRTYEQYF.

This clone was counted only a few times. The V and J genes are TRBV6-5 and TRBJ1-1; 7 bases agree with TRBD1. With V trimmed by 5 bases and J by 9 bases, 9 bases remained unmatched. CDR1 is MNHEY and CDR2 is SVGAGI in the germline V gene. This CDR3 has 13 amino acids. The CDR3 reads CASSPRTGWQAFF. For the CDR3, the DNA is TGTGCCAGCAGTCCCAGGACAGGTTGGCAAGCTTTCTTT.

The chain links TRBV4-3 to TRBJ2-3, with TRBD2 identical over 13 bases. The V gene's germline CDR1 is LGHNA and CDR2 YSLEER. The trim removed 4 bases at V and 4 bases at J, leaving 8 bases unmatched. CDR3 size: 17 residues. CDR3 in amino acids: CASSLTTSGGYADTQYF. CDR3 coding DNA: TGCGCCAGCAGCCTTACGACTAGCGGGGGGTATGCAGATACGCAGTATTTT.